This T cell receptor (beta chain) was recorded in a study of blood T cell repertoires in COVID-19. Study summary: PBMCs, B-cell-depleted T cells, or T cells were the source of the cDNA or gDNA that made up the material.

Trimming cost V 1 base and J 3 bases, with 4 bases left between them. Per germline, CDR1 SGHTA and CDR2 FQGTGA. This CDR3 comprises 13 residues. The assay was immunoSEQ multiplex PCR, and TCRdb's table has in-frame clones only and misses some. The sample lists 250,000 to 300,000 clones, 65% to 90% seen once, with less than 6.5% in the top ten. The sequenced sample was peripheral blood. The rearrangement joins TRBV7-3 to TRBJ1-5; no firm D call. The source is a man in his forties or fifties with active or convalescent COVID-19. As DNA, the CDR3 is TGTGCCAGCAGCTTAAACACCAATCAGCCCCAGCATTTT. It yields the protein CASSLNTNQPQHF.